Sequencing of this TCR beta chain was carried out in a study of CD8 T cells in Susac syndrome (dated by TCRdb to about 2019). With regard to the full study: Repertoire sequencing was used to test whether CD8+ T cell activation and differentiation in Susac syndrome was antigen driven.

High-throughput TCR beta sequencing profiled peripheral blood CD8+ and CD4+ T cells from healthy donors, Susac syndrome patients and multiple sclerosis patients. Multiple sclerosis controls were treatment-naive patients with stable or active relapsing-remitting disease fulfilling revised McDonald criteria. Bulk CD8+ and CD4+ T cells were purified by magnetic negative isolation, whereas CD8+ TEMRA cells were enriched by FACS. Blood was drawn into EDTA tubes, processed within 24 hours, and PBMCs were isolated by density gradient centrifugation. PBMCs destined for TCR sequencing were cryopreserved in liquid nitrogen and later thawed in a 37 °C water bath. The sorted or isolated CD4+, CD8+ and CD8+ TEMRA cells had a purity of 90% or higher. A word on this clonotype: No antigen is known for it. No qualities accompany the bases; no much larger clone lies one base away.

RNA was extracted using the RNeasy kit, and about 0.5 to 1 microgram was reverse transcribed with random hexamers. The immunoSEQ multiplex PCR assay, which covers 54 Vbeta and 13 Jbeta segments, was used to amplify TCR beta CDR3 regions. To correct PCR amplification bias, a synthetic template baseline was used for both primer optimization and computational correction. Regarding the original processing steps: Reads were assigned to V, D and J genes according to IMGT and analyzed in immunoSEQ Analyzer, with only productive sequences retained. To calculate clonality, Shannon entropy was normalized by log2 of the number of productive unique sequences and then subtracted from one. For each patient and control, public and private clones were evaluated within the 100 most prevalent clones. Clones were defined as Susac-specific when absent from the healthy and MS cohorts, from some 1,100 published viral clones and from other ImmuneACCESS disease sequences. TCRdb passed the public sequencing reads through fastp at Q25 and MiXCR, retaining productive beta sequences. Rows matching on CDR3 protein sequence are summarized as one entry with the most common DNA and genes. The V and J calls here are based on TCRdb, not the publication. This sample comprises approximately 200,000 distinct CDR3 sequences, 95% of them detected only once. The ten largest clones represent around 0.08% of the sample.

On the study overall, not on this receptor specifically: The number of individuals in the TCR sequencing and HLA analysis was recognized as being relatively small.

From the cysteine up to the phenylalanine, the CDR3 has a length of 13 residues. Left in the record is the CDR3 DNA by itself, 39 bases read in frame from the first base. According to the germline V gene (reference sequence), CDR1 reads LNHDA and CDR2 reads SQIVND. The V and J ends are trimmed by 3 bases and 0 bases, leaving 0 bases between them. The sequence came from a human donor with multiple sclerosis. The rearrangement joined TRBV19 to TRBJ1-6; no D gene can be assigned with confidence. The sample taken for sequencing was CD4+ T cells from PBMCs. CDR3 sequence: CASSISYNSPLHF. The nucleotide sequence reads TGTGCCAGTAGTATCTCCTATAATTCACCCCTCCACTTT.